The 3 T cell receptor beta chains listed next were all sequenced from one sample in a study of blood T cell repertoires in COVID-19. The method was immunoSEQ multiplex PCR; TCRdb's version includes in-frame clones alone and lacks a portion of them. The table shows about 400,000 clones, with around 86% occurring only once. The sample taken for sequencing was peripheral blood. These TCRs come from a human donor in a cohort sampled during active COVID-19.

The DNA of the CDR3 is TGTGCCAGCAGTTTAGCTAGCGGGGCCTACGAGCAGTACTTC. Encoded protein: CASSLASGAYEQYF. This chain links TRBV28 with TRBJ2-7; 9 nucleotides align to TRBD2. Germline V CDR1 and CDR2: MDHEN, SYDVKM. The CDR3 is 14 amino acids. J gave up 2 bases and V 2 bases, and 1 base lay outside the gene matches.

This clone was recorded once. This rearrangement joins TRBV2 to TRBJ1-2, with a weak D call TRBD1 (6 bases). The CDR3 runs 14 residues. V lost 6 bases and J 2 bases, leaving 13 bases between the germline ends. Germline assignment: CDR1 SNHLY and CDR2 FYNNEI. The CDR3 DNA reads TGTGCCAGCAGCGGAATGGACAGCAACTATGGCTACACCTTC. Its protein is CASSGMDSNYGYTF. Full variable domain (remainder filled in from reference TRBV2 and TRBJ1-2): EPEVTQTPSHQVTQMGQEVILRCVPISNHLYFYWYRQILGQKVEFLVSFYNNEISEKSEIFDDQFSVERPDGSNFTLKIRSTKLEDSAMYFCASSGMDSNYGYTFGSGTRLTVV.

V gene TRBV4-2 combines with J gene TRBJ1-1; D ambiguous. Germline loops: CDR1 LGHNA, CDR2 YNFKEQ. The ends were cut back, 0 bases at V and 8 bases at J, with 16 bases in the middle. The CDR3 runs to 15 residues. The CDR3 DNA reads TGTGCCAGCAGCCAAGAGGTTACGGAGAGAGGGGAAGCTTTCTTT. It codes for CASSQEVTERGEAFF.